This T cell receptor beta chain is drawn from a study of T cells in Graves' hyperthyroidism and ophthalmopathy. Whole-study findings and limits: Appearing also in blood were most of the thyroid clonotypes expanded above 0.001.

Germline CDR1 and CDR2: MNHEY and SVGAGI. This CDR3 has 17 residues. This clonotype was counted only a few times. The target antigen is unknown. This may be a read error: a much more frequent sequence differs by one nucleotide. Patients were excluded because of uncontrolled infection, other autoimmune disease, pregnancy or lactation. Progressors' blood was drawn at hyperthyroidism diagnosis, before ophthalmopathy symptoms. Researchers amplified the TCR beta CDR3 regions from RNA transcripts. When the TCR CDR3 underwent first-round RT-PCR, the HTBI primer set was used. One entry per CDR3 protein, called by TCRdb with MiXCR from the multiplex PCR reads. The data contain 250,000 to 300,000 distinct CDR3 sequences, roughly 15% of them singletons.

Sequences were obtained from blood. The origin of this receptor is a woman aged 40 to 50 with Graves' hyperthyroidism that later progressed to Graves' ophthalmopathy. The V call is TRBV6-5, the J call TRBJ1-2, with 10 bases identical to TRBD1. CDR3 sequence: CASGYSGSGQGGYGYTF. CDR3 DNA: TGTGCCAGCGGTTACTCAGGATCCGGACAGGGGGGTTATGGCTACACCTTC.